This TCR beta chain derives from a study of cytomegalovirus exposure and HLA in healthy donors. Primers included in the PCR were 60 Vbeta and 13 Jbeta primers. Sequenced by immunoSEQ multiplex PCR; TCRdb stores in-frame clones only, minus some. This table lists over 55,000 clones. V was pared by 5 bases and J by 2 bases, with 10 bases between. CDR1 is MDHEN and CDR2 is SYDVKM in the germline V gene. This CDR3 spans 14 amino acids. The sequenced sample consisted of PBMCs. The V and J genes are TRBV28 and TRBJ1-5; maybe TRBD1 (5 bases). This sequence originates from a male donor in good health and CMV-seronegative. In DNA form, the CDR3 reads TGTGCCAGCAGTCGCAGGGTAGGCAATCAGCCCCAGCATTTT. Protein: CASSRRVGNQPQHF.